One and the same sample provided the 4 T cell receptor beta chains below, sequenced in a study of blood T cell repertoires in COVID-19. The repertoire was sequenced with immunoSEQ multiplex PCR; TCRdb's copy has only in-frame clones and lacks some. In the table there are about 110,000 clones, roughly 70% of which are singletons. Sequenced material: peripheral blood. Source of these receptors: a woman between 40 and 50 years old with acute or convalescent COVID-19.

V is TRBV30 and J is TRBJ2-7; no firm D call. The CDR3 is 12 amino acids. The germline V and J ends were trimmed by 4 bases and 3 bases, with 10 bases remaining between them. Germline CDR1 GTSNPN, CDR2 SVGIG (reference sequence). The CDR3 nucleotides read TGTGCCTGGAAATCTAGAAACTACGAGCAGTACTTC. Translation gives CAWKSRNYEQYF.

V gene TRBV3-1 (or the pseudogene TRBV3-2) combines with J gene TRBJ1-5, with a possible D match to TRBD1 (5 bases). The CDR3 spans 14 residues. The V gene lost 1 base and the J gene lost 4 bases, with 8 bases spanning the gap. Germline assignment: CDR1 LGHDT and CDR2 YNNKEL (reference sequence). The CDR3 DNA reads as TGTGCCAGCAGCCAAGGGGGGGGGAATCAGCCCCAGCATTTT. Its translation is CASSQGGGNQPQHF.

DNA for the CDR3: TGTGCCAGCAGCCCACGGGGCGGGGGGCTTGTGACCGGGGAGCTGTTTTTT. Its protein is CASSPRGGGLVTGELFF. This chain connects TRBV7-3 to TRBJ2-2; 8 bases map to TRBD2. The junction had 13 bases not matched to a gene; V was cut back by 5 bases and J by 5 bases. Germline CDR1 is SGHTA and CDR2 is FQGTGA. CDR3 size: 17 residues.

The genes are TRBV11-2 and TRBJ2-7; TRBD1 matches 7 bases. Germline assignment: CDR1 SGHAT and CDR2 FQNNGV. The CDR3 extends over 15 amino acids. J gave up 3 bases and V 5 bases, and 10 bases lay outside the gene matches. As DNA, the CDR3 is TGTGCCAGCAGCGTTAGTGGGACAGCCCTCTACGAGCAGTACTTC. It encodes CASSVSGTALYEQYF. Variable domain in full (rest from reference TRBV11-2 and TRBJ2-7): EAGVAQSPRYKIIEKRQSVAFWCNPISGHATLYWYQQILGQGPKLLIQFQNNGVVDDSQLPKDRFSAERLKGVDSTLKIQPAKLEDSAVYLCASSVSGTALYEQYFGPGTRLTVT.